This T cell receptor beta chain was recorded in a study of OX40 agonist ivuxolimab in advanced cancers. Germline V CDR1 and CDR2: LNHDA, SQIVND (reference sequence). The CDR3 totals 15 residues. V was shortened by 2 bases and J by 5 bases, with 13 bases between the two germline ends. Measured with immunoSEQ multiplex PCR; TCRdb has only the in-frame clones, and not every one. The sample carries tens of thousands of clones, 85% to 90% recorded once. This sequence originates from an adult with an advanced solid tumor such as melanoma, head and neck, liver or kidney cancer. V usage is TRBV19 and J usage is TRBJ1-5; D is ambiguous. The source material was CD4+ or CD8+ T cells sorted from blood, sampled in a trial of the OX40 agonist ivuxolimab. The CDR3, as DNA: TGTGCCAGTAGTATACGCCGGGGTTTAGATCAGCCCCAGCATTTT. This sequence encodes CASSIRRGLDQPQHF. Looking up the rest from reference TRBV19 and TRBJ1-5 gives the full variable domain: DGGITQSPKYLFRKEGQNVTLSCEQNLNHDAMYWYRQDPGQGLRLIYYSQIVNDFQKGDIAEGYSVSREKKESFPLTVTSAQKNPTAFYLCASSIRRGLDQPQHFGDGTRLSIL.